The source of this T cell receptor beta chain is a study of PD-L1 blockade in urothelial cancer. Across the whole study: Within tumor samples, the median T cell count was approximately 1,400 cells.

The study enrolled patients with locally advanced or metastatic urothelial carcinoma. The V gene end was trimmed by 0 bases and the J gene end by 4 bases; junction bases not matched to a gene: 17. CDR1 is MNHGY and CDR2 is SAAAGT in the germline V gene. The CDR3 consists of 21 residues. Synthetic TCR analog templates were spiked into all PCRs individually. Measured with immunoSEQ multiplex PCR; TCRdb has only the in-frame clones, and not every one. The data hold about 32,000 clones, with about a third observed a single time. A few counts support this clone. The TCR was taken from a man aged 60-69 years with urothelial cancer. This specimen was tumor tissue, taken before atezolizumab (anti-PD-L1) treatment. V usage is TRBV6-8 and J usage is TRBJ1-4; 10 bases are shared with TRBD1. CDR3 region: CASSYSIWGQGIPAHNEKLFF. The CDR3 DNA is TGTGCCAGCAGTTACTCGATTTGGGGACAGGGGATCCCCGCGCATAATGAAAAACTGTTTTTT.